What follows are 24 T cell receptor beta chains derived from one specimen sequenced in a study of blood T cells in healthy people across ages. It was with a sample-barcoded 5' primer and a J-beta primer mix that a second PCR of about 7 to 12 cycles was run. TCRdb itself ran the 5' RACE reads through MiXCR, one entry per CDR3 protein. The table records about 1.6 million distinct CDR3 sequences, about 32% of them present only once. The sample was blood. These TCRs come from a woman aged 25 to 39 in good health.

This clonotype was recorded at least ten times. The chain carries TRBV29-1 and TRBJ2-5; 8 nucleotides line up with TRBD2. CDR3 length equals 15 residues. The J segment lost 5 bases and the V segment lost 7 bases, leaving 15 bases of the junction unmatched. Germline V gives CDR1 SQVTM, CDR2 ANQGSEA. The CDR3 reads CSGRLGAGAGETQYF. The CDR3 DNA sequence: TGCAGCGGGCGCCTTGGAGCGGGGGCCGGGGAGACCCAGTACTTC.

This clonotype was counted only a few times. This rearrangement joins TRBV7-2 to TRBJ1-2; the D is unclear. Germline V gene lookup returns CDR1 SGHTA and CDR2 FQGNSA. The CDR3 contains 15 residues. V lost 1 base and J lost 1, with 10 bases in between. In DNA, the CDR3 is TGTGCCAGCAGCTTAGGAGGCCAATATAACTATGGCTACACCTTC. It specifies CASSLGGQYNYGYTF.

There are many counts of this clonotype. CDR3 loop: CSAEGTDYGYTF. The CDR3 DNA sequence: TGCAGCGCGGAGGGGACAGACTATGGCTACACCTTC. V is TRBV29-1 and J is TRBJ1-2, with 7 bases lining up with TRBD1. The CDR3 is made up of 12 amino acids. V lost 7 bases and J lost 3; bases outside the gene matches: 5. Germline CDR1 reads SQVTM; CDR2 reads ANQGSEA.

J is TRBJ2-7 and V is TRBV3-1; unclear D gene. There are 17 residues in the CDR3. Germline CDR1 and CDR2: LGHDT and YNNKEL (reference sequence). V lost 4 bases and J lost 2, with 21 bases in between. For the CDR3, the DNA is TGTGCCAGCAGCCGAACAACGTCTTATGACTTTACCTACGAGCAGTACTTC. Encoded protein: CASSRTTSYDFTYEQYF.

The table lists this clonotype with many counts. CDR3 DNA: TGCAGCGTCATAGCAGGGTCCTCCCCAGATACGCAGTATTTT. It codes for CSVIAGSSPDTQYF. This chain joins TRBV29-1 and TRBJ2-3; D may be TRBD1 (5 bases). From germline, CDR1 is SQVTM and CDR2 ANQGSEA. The CDR3 has 14 amino acids. V was shortened by 6 bases and J by 4 bases, with 17 bases between the two germline ends.

This clonotype was seen a few times. This chain connects TRBV7-2 to TRBJ2-1, with D tentatively TRBD1 (5 bases). From germline, CDR1 is SGHTA and CDR2 FQGNSA. This CDR3 spans 15 amino acids. V shed 5 bases and J shed 7 bases, with 18 bases lying between them. As DNA, the CDR3 is TGTGCCAGCAGCAGAATAACGGACAAGCTTAATGAGCAGTTCTTC. Protein sequence: CASSRITDKLNEQFF.

As DNA, the CDR3 is TGCAGCGCCTCGGGAGAACTTTACAATGAGCAGTTCTTC. Its translation: CSASGELYNEQFF. The chain links TRBV29-1 to TRBJ2-1, with D possibly being TRBD2 (6 bases). The germline V gene encodes CDR1 SQVTM and CDR2 ANQGSEA. The V and J ends lost 7 bases and 4 bases respectively, with 14 bases between them. The CDR3 runs 13 residues.

J is TRBJ2-1 and V is TRBV19, with 15 nucleotides matching TRBD2. From germline, CDR1 is LNHDA and CDR2 SQIVND (reference sequence). V dropped 4 bases and J dropped 6; count of bases not matched to a gene: 4. This CDR3 region has 16 residues. The CDR3 region is CASSRRTSGRANEQFF. The CDR3 nucleotides read TGTGCCAGTAGTAGGCGGACTAGCGGGAGGGCCAATGAGCAGTTCTTC.

The table lists this clonotype with many counts. The chain links TRBV29-1 to TRBJ2-5, with a possible D match to TRBD1 (6 bases). V lost 5 bases, J lost 2 bases, and 15 bases lay in between. CDR3 length equals 14 residues. CDR1 and CDR2 (germline): SQVTM, ANQGSEA. The CDR3: CSVLRGMGQETQYF. The CDR3 DNA reads as TGCAGCGTTCTCAGGGGAATGGGGCAAGAGACCCAGTACTTC.

The rearrangement joins TRBV6-1 to TRBJ2-1; no clear D. Germline-derived CDR1 and CDR2 are MNHNS and SASEGT. This CDR3 is 14 amino acids long. Between the trimmed V and J ends, which lost 8 bases and 6 bases, there was a span of 17 bases. The chain's CDR3 is CASLQGQSSNEQFF. CDR3 nucleotide sequence: TGTGCCAGCTTGCAAGGCCAGAGCTCCAATGAGCAGTTCTTC.

The chain employs TRBV9 and TRBJ2-3; no definite D call. The CDR3 extends over 13 amino acids. The germline CDR1 and CDR2 sequences are SGDLS and YYNGEE. Deletions cut 0 bases from V and 6 bases from J, with 8 bases between. In DNA, the CDR3 is TGTGCCAGCAGCGTAGCTACGCGGGATACGCAGTATTTT. Amino acids: CASSVATRDTQYF. The whole variable domain, filled in from reference TRBV9 and TRBJ2-3, reads DSGVTQTPKHLITATGQRVTLRCSPRSGDLSVYWYQQSLDQGLQFLIQYYNGEERAKGNILERFSAQQFPDLHSELNLSSLELGDSALYFCASSVATRDTQYFGPGTRLTVL.

The chain combines TRBV7-8 with TRBJ2-7; TRBD2 matches 8 bases. From germline, CDR1 is SGHVS and CDR2 FQNEAQ. The V gene end was trimmed by 5 bases and the J gene end by 1 base; junction bases not matched to a gene: 10. CDR3 size: 16 residues. In DNA, the CDR3 is TGTGCCAGCAGCCGACGGGCGGGAGGAGGTTCCTACGAGCAGTACTTC. Encoded protein: CASSRRAGGGSYEQYF.

About this clonotype itself: A much more abundant neighbour one base away suggests this may be a read error. The rearrangement uses TRBV27 and TRBJ2-7; D may be TRBD1 (6 bases). The CDR3 runs to 14 residues. Germline V gene lookup returns CDR1 MNHEY and CDR2 SMNVEV (reference sequence). The CDR3: CASSSAQGSYERYF. CDR3 bases: TGTGCCAGCAGCTCTGCCCAGGGGTCCTACGAGCGGTACTTC.

This clonotype was seen many times. The V and J genes are TRBV7-2 and TRBJ2-5, with D unresolved. The CDR3 covers 12 residues. V was pared by 3 bases and J by 4 bases, with 6 bases between. Per germline, CDR1 SGHTA and CDR2 FQGNSA. CDR3 DNA: TGTGCCAGCAGCTTTAGCACAGAGACCCAGTACTTC. Residues: CASSFSTETQYF. Complete variable domain (other parts from reference TRBV7-2 and TRBJ2-5): GAGVSQSPSNKVTEKGKDVELRCDPISGHTALYWYRQSLGQGLEFLIYFQGNSAPDKSGLPSDRFSAERTGGSVSTLTIQRTQQEDSAVYLCASSFSTETQYFGPGTRLLVL.

The sample holds many counts of this clonotype. The V gene is TRBV2, the J gene TRBJ2-5; D uncertain. This CDR3 spans 13 amino acids. Germline CDR1 and CDR2: SNHLY and FYNNEI. The V gene lost 7 bases and the J gene lost 3 bases, with 12 bases spanning the gap. The CDR3 coding sequence is TGTGCCAGCACTCAGCAGTTGGAAGAGACCCAGTACTTC. Protein product: CASTQQLEETQYF.

This clonotype was observed a handful of times. The V gene is TRBV20-1, the J gene TRBJ2-2, with TRBD1 identical over 8 bases. The CDR3 runs 13 residues. With 4 bases clipped from V and 4 bases from J, the junction kept 2 bases outside the gene matches. Germline CDR1 and CDR2: DFQATT and SNEGSKA (reference sequence). The CDR3 region has the DNA TGCAGTGCTACGACAGGGGTCACCGGGGAGCTGTTTTTT. It yields the protein CSATTGVTGELFF.

J is TRBJ2-7 and V is TRBV27; 13 bases fit TRBD2. The end of the DNA is better explained by TRBJ2-5, so the J call may be wrong. The length of the CDR3 is 20 residues. Germline V CDR1 and CDR2: MNHEY, SMNVEV (reference sequence). CDR3 residues: CASSQWTRTSGSRFQETQYF. Written as DNA, the CDR3 is TGTGCCAGCAGTCAATGGACACGGACTAGCGGGAGTAGGTTCCAAGAGACCCAGTACTTC.

This clonotype was found a few times. The J gene is TRBJ1-2, the V gene TRBV30; 12 bases agree with TRBD1. CDR3 length: 14 amino acids. Germline values: CDR1 GTSNPN, CDR2 SVGIG (reference sequence). Germline trimming cut 4 bases from V and 5 bases from J; bases unmatched to any gene: 5. The DNA of the CDR3 is TGTGCCTGGACTGGGGACAGGGGGCTTTATGGCTACACCTTC. As protein: CAWTGDRGLYGYTF.

This clonotype was recorded a few times. The rearrangement links TRBV11-2 to TRBJ2-5; 7 bases align to TRBD2. Per the germline V gene, CDR1 is SGHAT and CDR2 is FQNNGV. J gave up 3 bases and V 8 bases, and 6 bases lay outside the gene matches. The CDR3 covers 13 residues. The CDR3 reads CASRRAGEETQYF. Written as DNA, the CDR3 is TGTGCCAGCCGGCGCGCGGGGGAAGAGACCCAGTACTTC.

This clonotype is a singleton in its sample. This sequence joins TRBV27 and TRBJ1-1, with D maybe TRBD1 (5 bases). This CDR3 is 16 amino acids long. Germline-derived CDR1 and CDR2 are MNHEY and SMNVEV (reference sequence). V shed 6 bases and J shed 7 bases, with 24 bases lying between them. CDR3 nucleotides: TGTGCCAGCAGACAGTTAGAAGTGGGGCAGCGTCTTGAAGCTTTCTTT. Amino acids: CASRQLEVGQRLEAFF.

Only a few counts were recorded for this clonotype. The rearrangement uses TRBV20-1 and TRBJ2-3; 13 bases fit TRBD2. Germline V gene lookup returns CDR1 DFQATT and CDR2 SNEGSKA (reference sequence). CDR3 length: 16 amino acids. V shed 2 bases, J shed 2 bases, and the junction held 4 bases outside the gene matches. In nucleotides, the CDR3 is TGCAGTGCTAGACTCGGGACTAGCGGGGACACAGATACGCAGTATTTT. As protein: CSARLGTSGDTDTQYF.

This clonotype showed up many times. The chain carries TRBV27 and TRBJ2-1, with D uncertain. The ends were cut back, 8 bases at V and 0 bases at J, with 5 bases in the middle. The germline CDR1 and CDR2 sequences are MNHEY and SMNVEV (reference sequence). The CDR3 totals 12 residues. CDR3 DNA sequence: TGTGCCAGCCGAAGCTCCTACAATGAGCAGTTCTTC. This sequence encodes CASRSSYNEQFF.

The chain uses TRBV2 and TRBJ1-2; D is ambiguous. The germline gives CDR1 SNHLY, CDR2 FYNNEI. This CDR3 spans 12 amino acids. Between the trimmed V and J ends, which lost 7 bases and 0 bases, there was a span of 6 bases. For the CDR3, the DNA is TGTGCCAGCACCTGGACTAACTATGGCTACACCTTC. As protein: CASTWTNYGYTF.

This clonotype was observed at least ten times. The V gene is TRBV29-1, the J gene TRBJ2-1; 10 nucleotides match TRBD2. The junction had 6 bases not matched to a gene; V was cut back by 5 bases and J by 5 bases. CDR3 length: 14 residues. CDR1 SQVTM and CDR2 ANQGSEA come from the germline V gene. DNA for the CDR3: TGCAGCGTTCCCAGCGGGGGGGCTAACAATGAGCAGTTCTTC. It encodes CSVPSGGANNEQFF.